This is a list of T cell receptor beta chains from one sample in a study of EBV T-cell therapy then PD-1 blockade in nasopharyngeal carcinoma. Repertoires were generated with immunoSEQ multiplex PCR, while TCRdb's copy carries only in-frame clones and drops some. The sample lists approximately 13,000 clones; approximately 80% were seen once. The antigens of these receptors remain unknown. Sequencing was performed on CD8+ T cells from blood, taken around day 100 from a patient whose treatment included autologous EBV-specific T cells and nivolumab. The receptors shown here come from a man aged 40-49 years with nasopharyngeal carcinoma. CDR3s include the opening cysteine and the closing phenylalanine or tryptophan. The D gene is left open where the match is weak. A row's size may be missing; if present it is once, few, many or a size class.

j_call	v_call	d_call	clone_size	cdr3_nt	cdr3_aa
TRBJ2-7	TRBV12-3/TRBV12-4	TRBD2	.	TGTGCCAGCAGTTTACTAGCGGGGGTCGAGCAGTACTTC	CASSLLAGVEQYF
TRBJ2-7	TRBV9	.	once	TGTGCCAGCAGCGGAGGACAGCCAAATCCCTACGAGCAGTACTTC	CASSGGQPNPYEQYF
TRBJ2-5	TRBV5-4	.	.	TGTGCCAGCAGCTTGGTTTCCAGCGGTAAAGAGACCCAGTACTTC	CASSLVSSGKETQYF
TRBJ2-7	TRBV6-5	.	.	TGTGCCAGCACCTCGGGGGCAAGAAGAATGAAGTACTTC	CASTSGARRMKYF
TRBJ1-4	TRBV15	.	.	TGTGCCACCAGATCAGGTCGGGGTGATAATGAAAAACTGTTTTTT	CATRSGRGDNEKLFF
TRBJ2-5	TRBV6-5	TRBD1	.	TGTGCCAGCAGTCCAGGGGGAACTCACCCAGAGACCCAGTACTTC	CASSPGGTHPETQYF
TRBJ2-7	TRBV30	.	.	TGTGCCTGGACTGGTTTCGGGGCACCAAAATACGAGCAGTACTTC	CAWTGFGAPKYEQYF
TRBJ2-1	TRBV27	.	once	TGTGCCAGCAGTTTATCCAGCGAGACCTACAATGAGCAGTTCTTC	CASSLSSETYNEQFF
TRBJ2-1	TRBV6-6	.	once	TGTGCCAGCGGCCCTAATGAGCAGTTCTTC	CASGPNEQFF
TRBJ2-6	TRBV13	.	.	TGTGCCAGCAAATACGGCCGGGGTGGGGCCAACGTCCTGACTTTC	CASKYGRGGANVLTF
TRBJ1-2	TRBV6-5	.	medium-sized	TGTGCCAGCAGTTACGTTGGTGGGGACTACACCTTC	CASSYVGGDYTF
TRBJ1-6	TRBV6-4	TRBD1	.	TGTGCCAGCAGTGACTCGAGCGACAGGGGTTCACCCCTCCACTTT	CASSDSSDRGSPLHF
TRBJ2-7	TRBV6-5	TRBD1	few	TGTGCCAGCAGCCAGGGGGAATTAGGCGAGCAGTACTTC	CASSQGELGEQYF
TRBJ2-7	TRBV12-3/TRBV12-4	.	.	TGTGCCAGCAGTTTAAGTGACTACGAGCAGTACTTC	CASSLSDYEQYF
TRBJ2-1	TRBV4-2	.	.	TGTGCCAGCAGCCCCGGCGGTCTCCTCTCCTACAATGAGCAGTTCTTC	CASSPGGLLSYNEQFF
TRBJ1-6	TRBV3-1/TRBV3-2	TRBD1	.	TGTGCCAGCAGCCAAGCGGGGACAGGGAGGAATTCACCCCTCCACTTT	CASSQAGTGRNSPLHF
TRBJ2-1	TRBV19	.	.	TGTGCCAGTAGTATAGGCTCCAGCTCCTACAATGAGCAGTTCTTC	CASSIGSSSYNEQFF
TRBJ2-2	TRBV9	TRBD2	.	TGTGCCAGCAGCGTAGCGGGGGGGATTTCAAACACCGGGGAGCTGTTTTTT	CASSVAGGISNTGELFF
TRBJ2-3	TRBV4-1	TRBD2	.	TGCGCCAGCAGCCAAGAGGCAGGGAGGGATACAGATACGCAGTATTTT	CASSQEAGRDTDTQYF
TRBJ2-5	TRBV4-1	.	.	TGCGCCAGCAGCTACGGGGACACCGCGTACCAAGAGACCCAGTACTTC	CASSYGDTAYQETQYF
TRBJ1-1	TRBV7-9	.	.	TGTGCCAGCATTTCTCAGAACACTGAAGCTTTCTTT	CASISQNTEAFF
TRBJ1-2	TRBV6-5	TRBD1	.	TGTGCCAGCAGGCCGGGACAGGTTTACGGCTACACCTTC	CASRPGQVYGYTF
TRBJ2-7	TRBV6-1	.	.	TGTGCCAGCAGTGAAGGGCCCGATTGGGGTGAAGAGCAGTACTTC	CASSEGPDWGEEQYF
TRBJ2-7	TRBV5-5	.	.	TGTGCCAGCAGCTTCCATCTGGGGGTTTACGAGCAGTACTTC	CASSFHLGVYEQYF
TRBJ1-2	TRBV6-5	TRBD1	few	TGTGCCAGCAGCGGGACAGAGATCTATGGCTACACCTTC	CASSGTEIYGYTF
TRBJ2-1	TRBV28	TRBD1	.	TGTGCCAGCAGTAAAACCGGGACAGGGGGCGTCGATGAGCAGTTCTTC	CASSKTGTGGVDEQFF
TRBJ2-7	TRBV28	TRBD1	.	TGTGCCAGCAGTTTATATGGACAGGGCAATAGCGAGCAGTACTTC	CASSLYGQGNSEQYF
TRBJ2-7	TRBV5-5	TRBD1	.	TGTGCCAGCAGCTTGGGGACAGGGACCTTCGAGCAGTACTTC	CASSLGTGTFEQYF
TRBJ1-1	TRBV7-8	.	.	TGTGCCAGCAGTCGGGCGGGAGGTATGATGAACACTGAAGCTTTCTTT	CASSRAGGMMNTEAFF
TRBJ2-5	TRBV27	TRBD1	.	TGTGCCAGCAGTTTATCGACAGGGTGGGTAGGAGAGACCCAGTACTTC	CASSLSTGWVGETQYF
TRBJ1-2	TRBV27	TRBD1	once	TGTGCCAGCAGCACACAGGGGGAGTACACCTTC	CASSTQGEYTF
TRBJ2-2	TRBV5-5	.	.	TGTGCCAGCAGCTTTGGGGGCACCGGGGAGCTGTTTTTT	CASSFGGTGELFF
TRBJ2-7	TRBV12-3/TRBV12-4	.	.	TGTGCCAGCAGTTTTCTGTCCTACGAGCAGTACTTC	CASSFLSYEQYF
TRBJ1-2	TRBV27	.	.	TGTGCCAGCAGTTTCGACGGGCCAGGAGGCGGCTACACCTTC	CASSFDGPGGGYTF
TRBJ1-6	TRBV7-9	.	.	TGTGCCAGCAATTCCCCGGGGCTCCATAATTCACCCCTCCACTTT	CASNSPGLHNSPLHF
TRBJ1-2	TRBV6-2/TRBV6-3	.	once	TGTGCCAGCAGTTCCACAGCGTTGCCCGATGGCTACACCTTC	CASSSTALPDGYTF
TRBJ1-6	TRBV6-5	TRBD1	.	TGTGCCAGCAGATACGACGGGACAGGAGGAGATTCACCCCTCCACTTT	CASRYDGTGGDSPLHF
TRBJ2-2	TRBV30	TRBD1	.	TGTGCCTGGAATCCGGGACAGGGGGCCGGGGAGCTGTTTTTT	CAWNPGQGAGELFF
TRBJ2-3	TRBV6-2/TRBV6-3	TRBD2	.	TGTGCCAGCAGTTACTCGGGGGGGGATAGGCAAGATACGCAGTATTTT	CASSYSGGDRQDTQYF
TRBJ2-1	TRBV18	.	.	TGTGCCAGCTCTACCTCGGACGGGGCAGTGGATGAGCAGTTCTTC	CASSTSDGAVDEQFF
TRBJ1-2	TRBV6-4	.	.	TGTGCCAGCAGTGCCTCTCCGGAGGGCTCCTATGGCTACACCTTC	CASSASPEGSYGYTF
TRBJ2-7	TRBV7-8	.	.	TGTGCCAGCAGCTTAGTTGGCAGGGTCGAGCAGTACTTC	CASSLVGRVEQYF
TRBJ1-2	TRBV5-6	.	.	TGTGCCAGCAGCTGGGGACTTAGCCTGGAGGGCTACACCTTC	CASSWGLSLEGYTF
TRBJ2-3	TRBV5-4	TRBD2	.	TGTGCCAGCAGCTTCACTAAGCGGGGGGGCCGATTCACAGATACGCAGTATTTT	CASSFTKRGGRFTDTQYF